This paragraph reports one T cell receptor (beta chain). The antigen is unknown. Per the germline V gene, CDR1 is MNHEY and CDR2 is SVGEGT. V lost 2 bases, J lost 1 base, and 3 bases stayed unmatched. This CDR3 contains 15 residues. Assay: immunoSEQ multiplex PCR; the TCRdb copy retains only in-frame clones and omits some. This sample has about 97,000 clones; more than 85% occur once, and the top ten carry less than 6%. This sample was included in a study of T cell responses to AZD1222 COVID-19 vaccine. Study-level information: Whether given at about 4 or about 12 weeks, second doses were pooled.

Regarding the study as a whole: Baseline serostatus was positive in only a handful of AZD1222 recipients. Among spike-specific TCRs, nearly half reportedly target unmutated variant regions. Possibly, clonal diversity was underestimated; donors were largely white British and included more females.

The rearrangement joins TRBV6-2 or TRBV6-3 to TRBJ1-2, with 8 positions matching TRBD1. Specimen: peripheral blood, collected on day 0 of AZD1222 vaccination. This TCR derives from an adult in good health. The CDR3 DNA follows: TGTGCCAGCAGTTACCCACAGGGGGGTAACTATGGCTACACCTTC. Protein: CASSYPQGGNYGYTF.